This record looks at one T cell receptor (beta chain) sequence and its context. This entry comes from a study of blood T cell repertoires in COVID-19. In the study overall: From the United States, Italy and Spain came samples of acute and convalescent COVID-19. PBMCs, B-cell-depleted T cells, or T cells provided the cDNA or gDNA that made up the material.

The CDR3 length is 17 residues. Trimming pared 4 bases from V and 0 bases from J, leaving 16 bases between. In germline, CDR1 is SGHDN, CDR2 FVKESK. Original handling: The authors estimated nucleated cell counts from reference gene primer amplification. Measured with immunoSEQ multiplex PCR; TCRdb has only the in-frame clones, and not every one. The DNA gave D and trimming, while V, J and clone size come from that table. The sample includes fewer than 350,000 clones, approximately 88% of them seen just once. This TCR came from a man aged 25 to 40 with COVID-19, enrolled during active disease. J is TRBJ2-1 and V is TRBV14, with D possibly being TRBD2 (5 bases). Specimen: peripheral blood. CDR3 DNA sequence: TGTGCCAGCAGCCCAAGTAACTCGGCGGGCTCCTACAATGAGCAGTTCTTC. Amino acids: CASSPSNSAGSYNEQFF. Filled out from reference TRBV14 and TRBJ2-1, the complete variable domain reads EAGVTQFPSHSVIEKGQTVTLRCDPISGHDNLYWYRRVMGKEIKFLLHFVKESKQDESGMPNNRFLAERTGGTYSTLKVQPAELEDSGVYFCASSPSNSAGSYNEQFFGPGTRLTVL.